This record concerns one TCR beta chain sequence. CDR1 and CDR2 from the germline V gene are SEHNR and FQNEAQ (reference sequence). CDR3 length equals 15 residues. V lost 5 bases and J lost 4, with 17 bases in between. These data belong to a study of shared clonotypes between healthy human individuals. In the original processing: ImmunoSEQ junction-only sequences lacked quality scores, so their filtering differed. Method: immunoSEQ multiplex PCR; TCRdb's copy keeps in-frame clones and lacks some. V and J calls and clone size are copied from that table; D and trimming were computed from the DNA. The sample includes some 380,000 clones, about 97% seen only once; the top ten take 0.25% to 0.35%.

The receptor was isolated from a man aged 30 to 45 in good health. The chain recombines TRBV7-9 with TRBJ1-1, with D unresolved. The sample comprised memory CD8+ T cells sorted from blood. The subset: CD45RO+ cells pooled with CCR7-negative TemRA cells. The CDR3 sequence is CASSPQSGVTTEAFF. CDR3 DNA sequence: TGTGCCAGCAGCCCACAGAGCGGAGTCACCACTGAAGCTTTCTTT. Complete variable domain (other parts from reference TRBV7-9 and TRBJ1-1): DTGVSQNPRHKITKRGQNVTFRCDPISEHNRLYWYRQTLGQGPEFLTYFQNEAQLEKSRLLSDRFSAERPKGSFSTLEIQRTEQGDSAMYLCASSPQSGVTTEAFFGQGTRLTVV.